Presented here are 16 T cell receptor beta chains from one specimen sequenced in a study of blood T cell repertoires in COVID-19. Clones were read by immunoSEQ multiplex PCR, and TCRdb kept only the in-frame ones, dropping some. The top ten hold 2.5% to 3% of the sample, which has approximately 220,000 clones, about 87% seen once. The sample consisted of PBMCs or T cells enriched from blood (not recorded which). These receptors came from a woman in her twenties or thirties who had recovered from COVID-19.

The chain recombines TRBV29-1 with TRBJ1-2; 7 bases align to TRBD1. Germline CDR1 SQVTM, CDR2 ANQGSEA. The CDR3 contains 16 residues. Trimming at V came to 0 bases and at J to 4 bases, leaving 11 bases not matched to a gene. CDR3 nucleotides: TGCAGCGTTGAAGATAAAGTTAGAGGACAGGTCTATGGCTACACCTTC. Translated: CSVEDKVRGQVYGYTF.

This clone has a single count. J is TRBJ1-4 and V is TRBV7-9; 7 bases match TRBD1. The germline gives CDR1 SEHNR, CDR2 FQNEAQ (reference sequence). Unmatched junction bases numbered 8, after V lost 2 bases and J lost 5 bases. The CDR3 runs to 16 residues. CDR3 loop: CASSLPRQGANEKLFF. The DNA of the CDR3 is TGTGCCAGCAGCTTACCTAGACAGGGTGCGAATGAAAAACTGTTTTTT.

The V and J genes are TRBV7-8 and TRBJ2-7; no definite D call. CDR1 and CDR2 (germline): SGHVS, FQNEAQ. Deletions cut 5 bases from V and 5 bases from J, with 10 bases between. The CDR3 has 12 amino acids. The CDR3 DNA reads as TGTGCCAGCAGCCCCATCGCGGACGAGCAGTACTTC. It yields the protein CASSPIADEQYF.

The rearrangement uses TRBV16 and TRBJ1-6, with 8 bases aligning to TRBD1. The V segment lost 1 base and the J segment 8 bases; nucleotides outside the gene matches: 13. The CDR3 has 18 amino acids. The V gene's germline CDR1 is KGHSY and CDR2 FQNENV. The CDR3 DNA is TGTGCCAGCAGCCAATTCGGCAGGGGGCGGGTTTTGGATTCACCCCTCCACTTT. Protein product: CASSQFGRGRVLDSPLHF.

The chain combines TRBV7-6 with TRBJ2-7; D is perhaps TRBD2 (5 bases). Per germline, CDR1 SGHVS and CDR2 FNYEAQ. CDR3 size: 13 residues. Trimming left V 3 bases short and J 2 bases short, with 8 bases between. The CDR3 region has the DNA TGTGCCAGCAGCTTCGGGGTACCCTACGAGCAGTACTTC. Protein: CASSFGVPYEQYF. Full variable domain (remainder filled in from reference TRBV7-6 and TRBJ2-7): GAGVSQSPRYKVTKRGQDVALRCDPISGHVSLYWYRQALGQGPEFLTYFNYEAQQDKSGLPNDRFSAERPEGSISTLTIQRTEQRDSAMYRCASSFGVPYEQYFGPGTRLTVT.

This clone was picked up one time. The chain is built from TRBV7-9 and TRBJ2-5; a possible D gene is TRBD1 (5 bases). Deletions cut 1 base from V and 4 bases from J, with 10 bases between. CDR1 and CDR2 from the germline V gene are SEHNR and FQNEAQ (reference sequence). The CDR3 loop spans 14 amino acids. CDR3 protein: CASSLDGHSETQYF. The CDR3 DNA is TGTGCCAGCAGCTTAGATGGACATTCAGAGACCCAGTACTTC.

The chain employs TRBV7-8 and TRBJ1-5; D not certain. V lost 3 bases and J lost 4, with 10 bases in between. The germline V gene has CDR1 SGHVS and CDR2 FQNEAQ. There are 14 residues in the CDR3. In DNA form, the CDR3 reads TGTGCCAGCAGCTTTTATTTCGGTAATCAGCCCCAGCATTTT. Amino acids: CASSFYFGNQPQHF. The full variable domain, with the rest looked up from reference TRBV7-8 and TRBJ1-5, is GAGVSQSPRYKVAKRGQDVALRCDPISGHVSLFWYQQALGQGPEFLTYFQNEAQLDKSGLPSDRFFAERPEGSVSTLKIQRTQQEDSAVYLCASSFYFGNQPQHFGDGTRLSIL.

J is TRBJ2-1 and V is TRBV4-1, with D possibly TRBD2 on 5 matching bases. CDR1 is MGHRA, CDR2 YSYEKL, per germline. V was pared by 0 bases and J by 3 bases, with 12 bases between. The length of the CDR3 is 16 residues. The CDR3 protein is CASSQDTAGLYNEQFF. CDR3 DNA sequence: TGCGCCAGCAGCCAAGATACCGCGGGCCTCTACAATGAGCAGTTCTTC.

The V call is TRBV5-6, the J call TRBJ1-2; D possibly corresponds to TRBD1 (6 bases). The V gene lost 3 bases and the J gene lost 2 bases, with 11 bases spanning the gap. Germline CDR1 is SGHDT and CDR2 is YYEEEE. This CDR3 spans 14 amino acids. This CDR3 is CASSWETGNYGYTF. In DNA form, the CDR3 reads TGTGCCAGCAGCTGGGAAACAGGGAACTATGGCTACACCTTC.

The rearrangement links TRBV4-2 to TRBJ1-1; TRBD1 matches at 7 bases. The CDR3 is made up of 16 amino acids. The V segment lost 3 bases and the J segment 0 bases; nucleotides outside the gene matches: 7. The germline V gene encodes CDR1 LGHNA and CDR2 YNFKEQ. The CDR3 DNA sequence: TGTGCCAGCAGCCAGGCAGGGGGACAGATGAACACTGAAGCTTTCTTT. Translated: CASSQAGGQMNTEAFF.

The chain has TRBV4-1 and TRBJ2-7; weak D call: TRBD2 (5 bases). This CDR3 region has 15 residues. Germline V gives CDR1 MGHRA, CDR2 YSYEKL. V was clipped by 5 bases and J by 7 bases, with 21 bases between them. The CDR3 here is CASSSRVPPSGEQYF. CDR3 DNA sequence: TGCGCCAGCAGCTCCCGGGTCCCACCCTCGGGGGAGCAGTACTTC.

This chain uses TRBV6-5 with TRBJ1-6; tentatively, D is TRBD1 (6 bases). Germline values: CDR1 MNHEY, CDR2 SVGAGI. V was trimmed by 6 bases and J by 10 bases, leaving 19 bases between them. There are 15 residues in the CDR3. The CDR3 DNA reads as TGTGCCAGCAGGCGGAACTTACAGGGTGCCTCACCCCTCCACTTT. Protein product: CASRRNLQGASPLHF.

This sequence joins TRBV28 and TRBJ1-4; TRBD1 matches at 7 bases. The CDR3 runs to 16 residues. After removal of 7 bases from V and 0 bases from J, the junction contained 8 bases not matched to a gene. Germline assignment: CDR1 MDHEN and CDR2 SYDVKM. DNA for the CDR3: TGTGCCAGCACCTCGGGACAGTCTACAACTAATGAAAAACTGTTTTTT. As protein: CASTSGQSTTNEKLFF.

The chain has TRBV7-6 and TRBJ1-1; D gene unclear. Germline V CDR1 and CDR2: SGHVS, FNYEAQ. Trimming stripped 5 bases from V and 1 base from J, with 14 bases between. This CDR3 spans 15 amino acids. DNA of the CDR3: TGTGCCAGCAGCAAAGTTGGGGAGGGGAACACTGAAGCTTTCTTT. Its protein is CASSKVGEGNTEAFF.

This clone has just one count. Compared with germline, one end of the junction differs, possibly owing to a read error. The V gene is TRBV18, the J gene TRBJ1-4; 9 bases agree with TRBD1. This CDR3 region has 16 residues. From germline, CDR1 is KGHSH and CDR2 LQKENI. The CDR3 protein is CASSPRQGATNEKLFF. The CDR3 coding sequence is TGTGCCAGCTCTCCACGACAGGGGGCAACTAATGAAAAACTGTTTTTT.

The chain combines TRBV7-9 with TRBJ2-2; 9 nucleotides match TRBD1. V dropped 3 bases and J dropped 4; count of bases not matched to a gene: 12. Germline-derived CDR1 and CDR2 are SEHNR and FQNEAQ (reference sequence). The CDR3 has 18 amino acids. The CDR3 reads CASSFPTGGRPFTGELFF. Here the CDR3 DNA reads TGTGCCAGCAGCTTCCCCACAGGGGGCAGACCGTTCACCGGGGAGCTGTTTTTT.